The 23 T cell receptor beta chains presented below share a single source sample, sequenced in a study of breast tumors, draining lymph nodes, adjacent tissues. Axillary draining lymph nodes of breast cancer patients supplied the node samples. TCRdb fed the multiplex PCR reads into MiXCR, producing one record per CDR3 protein. The repertoire consists of about 230,000 distinct CDR3 sequences, with about 34% occurring once and the leading ten covering more than 1.3%. The sample was axillary lymph node tissue. Receptors were obtained from a female donor with breast cancer. Some clones in this sample may be carry-over from other donors' samples.

This clonotype came up many times. The chain combines TRBV5-6 with TRBJ1-2; 10 nucleotides align to TRBD1. Trimming at V came to 3 bases and at J to 3 bases, leaving 2 bases not matched to a gene. The CDR3 totals 14 residues. The germline gives CDR1 SGHDT, CDR2 YYEEEE. CDR3 sequence: CASSWDRGHYGYTF. The CDR3 DNA follows: TGTGCCAGCAGCTGGGACAGGGGACACTATGGCTACACCTTC.

As to this clonotype: A much larger clonotype is one base distant, so this may be a read error. The chain couples TRBV5-1 to TRBJ2-4; 8 nucleotides agree with TRBD1. The length of the CDR3 is 14 residues. CDR1 and CDR2 from the germline V gene are SGHRS and YFSETQ. The V segment lost 3 bases and the J segment 9 bases; nucleotides outside the gene matches: 8. CDR3 sequence reads: CASSYAGGASIQYF. The CDR3 nucleotides read TGCGCCAGCAGCTACGCAGGGGGCGCCAGCATTCAGTACTTC.

A remark on this clonotype: A much larger clone is a single base away; this may be a read error. V is TRBV20-1 and J is TRBJ2-1; maybe TRBD2 (6 bases). Germline V gene lookup returns CDR1 DFQATT and CDR2 SNEGSKA (reference sequence). V lost 5 bases and J 9 bases, leaving 20 bases between the germline ends. The CDR3 contains 14 residues. CDR3 DNA sequence: TGCAGTGCTGATCTAGCGCGATCCTGCACTGAGCAGTTCTTC. Translating gives CSADLARSCTEQFF.

This clonotype showed up just a few times. A much larger clone differs from this one at a single base, so this may be a read error. The genes are TRBV20-1 and TRBJ2-5; 9 nucleotides line up with TRBD2. The germline CDR1 and CDR2 sequences are DFQATT and SNEGSKA (reference sequence). This CDR3 spans 14 amino acids. The CDR3 coding sequence is TGCAGTGCTAGCGGGACTAGCTTTAAAGAGGCCCAGTACTTC. As protein: CSASGTSFKEAQYF.

This clonotype showed up many times. The gene calls are TRBV20-1 and TRBJ2-5; 8 nucleotides agree with TRBD2. There are 15 residues in the CDR3. V dropped 4 bases and J dropped 2; count of bases not matched to a gene: 9. CDR1 and CDR2 from the germline V gene are DFQATT and SNEGSKA (reference sequence). The CDR3 is CSAIPGIAGQETQYF. The CDR3 region has the DNA TGCAGTGCTATACCCGGAATAGCGGGGCAAGAGACCCAGTACTTC.

A remark on this clonotype: Being one base from a much bigger clone, this may be a read error. This chain links TRBV20-1 with TRBJ2-1; D remains unclear. In germline, CDR1 is DFQATT, CDR2 SNEGSKA (reference sequence). The CDR3 loop spans 11 amino acids. The CDR3 DNA follows: TGCAGTGCTAGAGATCTGAATGAGCAGTCCTTC. Its protein product is CSARDLNEQSF.

In regard to this clonotype: A read error may produce the germline difference seen at one junction end. DNA for the CDR3: TGCAGTGCTAGAGAAAAGCGCTTT. Protein product: CSAREKRF. This chain joins TRBV20-1 and TRBJ1-6, with unresolved D. In germline, CDR1 is DFQATT, CDR2 SNEGSKA (reference sequence). The CDR3 contains 8 residues.

Points on this clonotype: This may arise from a read error, as a much more abundant clone is one base away. The chain joins TRBV5-8 to TRBJ2-3; D is uncertain. The CDR3 is 11 amino acids. Germline assignment: CDR1 SGHTS and CDR2 YDEGEE. V was shortened by 4 bases and J by 6 bases, with 6 bases between the two germline ends. CDR3 in DNA: TGTGCCAGCAGCGCCGGGGATACGCAGTATTTT. As protein: CASSAGDTQYF.

There are many counts of this clonotype. This rearrangement joins TRBV6-6 to TRBJ1-5, with a tentative D call TRBD1 (5 bases). Trimming shortened V by 6 bases and J by 2 bases, and 14 bases separated the two germline ends. The CDR3 has 15 residues. Germline V CDR1 and CDR2: MNHNY, SVGAGI (reference sequence). CDR3 bases: TGTGCCAGCAGGGGGGGGAACCAAGGCAATCAGCCCCAGCATTTT. It codes for CASRGGNQGNQPQHF.

This clonotype was seen repeatedly, ten times or more. J is TRBJ1-2 and V is TRBV6-5; perhaps TRBD1 as D (5 bases). Germline loops: CDR1 MNHEY, CDR2 SVGAGI. The CDR3 covers 12 residues. Trimming removed 10 bases from V and 0 bases from J, with 9 bases in between. CDR3 sequence reads: CATRQTNYGYTF. The CDR3, as DNA: TGTGCCACCAGACAGACTAACTATGGCTACACCTTC.

The table lists this clonotype with many counts. The chain has TRBV7-2 and TRBJ2-5, with D perhaps matching TRBD1 or TRBD2 (7 bases each). V dropped 0 bases and J dropped 1 base, with 15 bases sitting between them. CDR3 length: 17 residues. Germline V gene sequence: CDR1 SGHTA, CDR2 FQGNSA. The CDR3 region has the DNA TGTGCCAGCAGCTTAGCGACAGGGAGGGCCCCCCAAGAGACCCAGTACTTC. This gives the protein CASSLATGRAPQETQYF.

The rearrangement uses TRBV24-1 and TRBJ2-2, with 9 positions matching TRBD2. From germline, CDR1 is KGHDR and CDR2 SFDVKD. Losses at the gene ends were 9 bases for V and 5 bases for J; bases not matched to a gene: 3. The CDR3 runs to 13 residues. The chain's CDR3 is CATQLAGTGELFF. DNA for the CDR3: TGTGCCACCCAGCTAGCGGGGACCGGGGAGCTGTTTTTT.

This clonotype has ten or more counts. CDR3 in amino acids: CASSIGRTSERNEQFF. The CDR3, as DNA: TGTGCCAGTAGTATAGGAAGGACTAGCGAGCGGAATGAGCAGTTCTTC. The genes are TRBV19 and TRBJ2-1, with 9 bases matching TRBD2. The CDR3 is 16 amino acids. Unmatched junction bases numbered 8, after V lost 1 base and J lost 7 bases. CDR1 is LNHDA and CDR2 is SQIVND in the germline V gene (reference sequence).

This clonotype was seen many times. J is TRBJ2-7 and V is TRBV5-8, with 10 positions matching TRBD2. This CDR3 comprises 13 residues. Trimming took 0 bases from V and 6 from J; bases not matched to a gene: 0. Germline V gives CDR1 SGHTS, CDR2 YDEGEE. CDR3 in amino acids: CASSLGLAGEQYF. In nucleotides, the CDR3 is TGTGCCAGCAGCTTGGGACTAGCGGGCGAGCAGTACTTC. Complete variable domain (other parts from reference TRBV5-8 and TRBJ2-7): EAGVTQSPTHLIKTRGQQATLRCSPISGHTSVYWYQQALGLGLQFLLWYDEGEERNRGNFPPRFSGRQFPNYSSELNVNALELEDSALYLCASSLGLAGEQYFGPGTRLTVT.

CDR3 DNA: TGTGCCAGCAGTGAGCCTGGAAACACCATATATTTT. Protein: CASSEPGNTIYF. This chain uses TRBV6-1 with TRBJ1-3; D gene ambiguous. Trimming removed 3 bases from V and 2 bases from J, with 2 bases in between. Germline CDR1 reads MNHNS; CDR2 reads SASEGT. The CDR3 spans 12 residues.

The rearrangement joins TRBV29-1 to TRBJ1-2, with unresolved D. CDR3 length: 14 amino acids. V was shortened by 4 bases and J by 1 base, with 13 bases between the two germline ends. CDR1 SQVTM and CDR2 ANQGSEA come from the germline V gene. The CDR3 protein is CSVGDTIINYGYTF. The CDR3 bases are TGCAGCGTTGGCGACACCATAATTAACTATGGCTACACCTTC.

This clonotype showed up many times. This rearrangement joins TRBV11-2 to TRBJ2-7; weak D call: TRBD2 (5 bases). Trimming took off 0 bases at V and 6 bases at J, with 15 bases between the two ends. Germline lookup yields CDR1 SGHAT and CDR2 FQNNGV. The CDR3 contains 15 residues. The DNA for the CDR3 is TGTGCCAGCAGCTTAGATAGTACTAGAATTGGCGAGCAGTACTTC. Translated: CASSLDSTRIGEQYF.

This clonotype was recorded a few times. A much more abundant neighbour one base away suggests this may be a read error. The chain employs TRBV6-1 and TRBJ2-1; possibly TRBD1 or TRBD2 for D (5 bases each). CDR1 and CDR2 from the germline V gene are MNHNS and SASEGT. V gave up 6 bases and J gave up 8 bases, with 20 bases separating them. CDR3 length: 15 amino acids. CDR3 nucleotides: TGTGCCAGCAGGCGGTTAACCGGGGCCCAGGATGAGCAGTTCTTC. Translated, it gives CASRRLTGAQDEQFF.

The CDR3 DNA is TGTGCCAGCAGTGCTAGCCTTCTAGGAGCCAGCTCCTACAATGAGCAGTTCTTC. As protein: CASSASLLGASSYNEQFF. This chain joins TRBV25-1 and TRBJ2-1; D is possibly TRBD2 (5 bases). The V end was cut by 4 bases, the J end by 0 bases, with 19 bases between. This CDR3 has 18 amino acids. Germline CDR1 MGHDK, CDR2 SYGVNS.

The rearrangement joins TRBV6-1 to TRBJ2-5; 8 nucleotides agree with TRBD2. With V trimmed by 5 bases and J by 4 bases, 9 bases remained unmatched. From germline, CDR1 is MNHNS and CDR2 SASEGT. The CDR3 runs 15 residues. As DNA, the CDR3 is TGTGCCAGCAGTCCACCGGGAGGGCCTCGAGAGACCCAGTACTTC. It translates to CASSPPGGPRETQYF.

Notes on this clonotype: A read error is possible here, since a much larger clone lies one base away. The gene calls are TRBV11-2 and TRBJ2-4; 9 bases map to TRBD2. The CDR3 is 14 amino acids. CDR1 is SGHAT and CDR2 is FQNNGV in the germline V gene. The CDR3 sequence: CANSLAGALNIQYF. For the CDR3, the DNA is TGTGCCAACAGCTTAGCGGGAGCGTTAAACATTCAGTACTTC.

This clonotype was observed many times. This chain uses TRBV7-9 with TRBJ1-2; D remains unclear. The CDR3 is 14 residues long. V dropped 5 bases and J dropped 3 bases, with 13 bases sitting between them. Germline CDR1 reads SEHNR; CDR2 reads FQNEAQ (reference sequence). CDR3 residues: CASSPFLEDYGYTF. The CDR3 coding sequence is TGTGCCAGCAGCCCCTTTCTGGAAGACTATGGCTACACCTTC.

The J gene is TRBJ2-1, the V gene TRBV5-1, with unresolved D. From germline, CDR1 is SGHRS and CDR2 YFSETQ. Trimming pared 1 base from V and 12 bases from J, leaving 23 bases between. The CDR3 runs 16 residues. This CDR3 is CASSLPARPSTDTQFF. The CDR3 nucleotides read TGCGCCAGCAGCTTGCCCGCCCGGCCTTCCACAGATACGCAGTTCTTC.